These T cell receptor beta chains were read from a single sample in a study of shared clonotypes between healthy human individuals. The protocol was immunoSEQ multiplex PCR, while the TCRdb copy is restricted to in-frame clones and leaves out a portion. The sample records 400,000 to 500,000 clones, roughly four fifths being singletons. The specimen was PBMCs. Receptor source: a woman aged 40 to 49 in good health. Some clones in this sample may be carry-over from other donors' samples. Each CDR3 is given with its conserved first and last residue. D genes are given only for firm matches. Where a row states a size, it is once, few, many or the class of an expanded clone; other rows omit it.

clone_size: NA; v_call: TRBV6-6; j_call: TRBJ2-3; cdr3_length: 13; d_call: NA; cdr3_aa: CASRSHVADTQYF; cdr3_nt: TGTGCCAGCAGGTCCCACGTGGCAGATACGCAGTATTTT
clone_size: NA; v_call: TRBV4-2; j_call: TRBJ2-1; cdr3_length: 15; d_call: TRBD2; cdr3_aa: CASSDSSGRKNEQFF; cdr3_nt: TGTGCCAGCAGCGACTCTAGCGGGAGAAAAAATGAGCAGTTCTTC
clone_size: NA; v_call: TRBV10-3; j_call: TRBJ2-1; cdr3_length: 13; d_call: NA; cdr3_aa: CAISGGTDNEQFF; cdr3_nt: TGTGCCATCAGTGGCGGGACTGACAATGAGCAGTTCTTC
clone_size: NA; v_call: TRBV4-3; j_call: TRBJ2-2; cdr3_length: 15; d_call: TRBD2; cdr3_aa: CASSQTSGTIGELFF; cdr3_nt: TGCGCCAGCAGCCAAACTAGCGGGACGATCGGGGAGCTGTTTTTT
clone_size: NA; v_call: TRBV5-4; j_call: TRBJ2-7; cdr3_length: 15; d_call: TRBD1; cdr3_aa: CASSLAGTGGYEQYF; cdr3_nt: TGTGCCAGCAGCTTGGCCGGGACAGGGGGCTACGAGCAGTACTTC
clone_size: NA; v_call: TRBV19; j_call: TRBJ2-2; cdr3_length: 16; d_call: TRBD2; cdr3_aa: CASSIRLAANTGELFF; cdr3_nt: TGTGCCAGTAGTATAAGACTAGCGGCCAACACCGGGGAGCTGTTTTTT
clone_size: NA; v_call: TRBV11-2; j_call: TRBJ2-7; cdr3_length: 15; d_call: NA; cdr3_aa: CASSLDLVGSGEQYF; cdr3_nt: TGTGCCAGCAGCTTAGACTTGGTGGGTTCGGGCGAGCAGTACTTC
clone_size: NA; v_call: TRBV28; j_call: TRBJ1-3; cdr3_length: 15; d_call: TRBD1; cdr3_aa: CASRATGTGGPAVYF; cdr3_nt: TGTGCCAGCAGGGCGACCGGGACAGGGGGCCCAGCAGTATATTTT
clone_size: NA; v_call: TRBV20-1; j_call: TRBJ2-5; cdr3_length: 10; d_call: NA; cdr3_aa: CSASHETQYF; cdr3_nt: TGCAGTGCTAGTCACGAGACCCAGTACTTC
clone_size: once; v_call: TRBV4-2; j_call: TRBJ1-2; cdr3_length: 16; d_call: TRBD1; cdr3_aa: CASSQFGGDRNYGYTF; cdr3_nt: TGTGCCAGCAGCCAGTTCGGAGGGGACAGAAACTATGGCTACACCTTC